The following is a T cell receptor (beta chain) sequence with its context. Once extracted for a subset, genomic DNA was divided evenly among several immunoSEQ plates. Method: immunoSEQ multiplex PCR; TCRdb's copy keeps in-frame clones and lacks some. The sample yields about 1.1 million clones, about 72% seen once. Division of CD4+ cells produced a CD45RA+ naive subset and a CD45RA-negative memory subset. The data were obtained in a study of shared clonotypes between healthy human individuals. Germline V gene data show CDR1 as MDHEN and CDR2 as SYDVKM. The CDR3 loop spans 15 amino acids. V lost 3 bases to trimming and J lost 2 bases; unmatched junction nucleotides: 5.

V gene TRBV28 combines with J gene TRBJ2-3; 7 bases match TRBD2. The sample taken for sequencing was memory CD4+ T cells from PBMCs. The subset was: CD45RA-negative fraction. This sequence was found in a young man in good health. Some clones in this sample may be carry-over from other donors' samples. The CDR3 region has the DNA TGTGCCAGCAGTTTGAGTGGGAGGGCCACAGATACGCAGTATTTT. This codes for CASSLSGRATDTQYF. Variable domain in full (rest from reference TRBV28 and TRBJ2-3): DVKVTQSSRYLVKRTGEKVFLECVQDMDHENMFWYRQDPGLGLRLIYFSYDVKMKEKGDIPEGYSVSREKKERFSLILESASTNQTSMYLCASSLSGRATDTQYFGPGTRLTVL.